This TCR beta chain emerged from a study of patients and donors after allogeneic stem cell transplantation (TCRdb year 2020). Libraries were constructed by RT-PCR. The run used a NextSeq 550. TCRdb reprocessing: public reads trimmed at Q25 with fastp, clones called with MiXCR, in-frame beta chains kept. Here each entry gathers all rows of one CDR3 protein and keeps the most common genes and DNA. This sample has about 960,000 distinct CDR3 sequences in its table, and under 20% of those were observed once. The ten largest account for under 6.5% of the sample. Comments on this clonotype: Its recognized antigen is unknown. No base quality values were provided; no much bigger clone lies one nucleotide off.

The sequenced sample consisted of blood, either unsorted or a sorted T cell fraction (not recorded which). The receptor comes from a human donor who was either an allogeneic HSCT recipient or a stem cell or donor lymphocyte infusion donor (not recorded which). It is not recorded whose cells these are; they may come from a transplant donor.

The sequenced DNA: TGTGCCAGCAGCAGCCGGAGCGGGATCAACGAGCAGTACTTC. Protein translation: CASSSRSGINEQYF. The sequence links TRBV2 to TRBJ2-7; the central 7 bases match TRBD2. The CDR3 measures 14 amino acids from cysteine to phenylalanine. The sequence is cut down to CDR3 DNA, 42 bases in frame from base 1. V ends up 6 bases short and J 5 bases short, with an unmatched junction base count of 10. As encoded in the germline V gene, CDR1 is SNHLY while CDR2 is FYNNEI.